The entry below describes one T cell receptor beta chain. This sample stems from a study of PD-L1 blockade in urothelial cancer. The overall study: Each participant's history included 0 to 3 prior chemotherapy regimens.

The time point here: peripheral blood 6 weeks after treatment start. This CDR3 spans 10 amino acids. Germline V gene lookup returns CDR1 MDHEN and CDR2 SYDVKM. Clones were read by immunoSEQ multiplex PCR, and TCRdb kept only the in-frame ones, dropping some. This table holds around 120,000 clones, 80% to 90% found once. The source material was PBMCs, sampled around atezolizumab (anti-PD-L1) treatment. The sequence was collected from a man in his sixties with urothelial cancer. The chain uses TRBV28 and TRBJ2-3; no reliable D call. DNA of the CDR3: TGTGGGGTCGGGACAGATACGCAGTATTTT. Its protein is CGVGTDTQYF.